The rows below give T cell receptor beta chains drawn from one sample of a study of OX40 agonist ivuxolimab in advanced cancers. Using immunoSEQ multiplex PCR, the repertoire was profiled, and TCRdb retains in-frame clones only, with some absent. The sample shows nearly 80,000 clones, 90% of them seen only once. Sequencing used CD4+ or CD8+ T cells sorted from blood, obtained in a trial of the OX40 agonist ivuxolimab. Receptor source: an adult with an advanced solid tumor such as melanoma, head and neck, liver or kidney cancer. CDR3s include the opening cysteine and the closing phenylalanine or tryptophan. The D gene is left open where the match is weak. Clone size is stated in some rows and not others, as once, few, many or a class when expanded.

TRBJ2-1 NA TRBD2 TRBV10-1 CASRAGGRGNEQFF TGCGCCAGCAGGGCGGGGGGCCGTGGCAATGAGCAGTTCTTC
TRBJ1-1 NA TRBD1 TRBV9 CASSLLGTGGVGTEAFF TGTGCCAGCAGCCTCCTCGGGACAGGGGGCGTGGGCACTGAAGCTTTCTTT
TRBJ2-1 NA TRBD2 TRBV25-1 CASSAGLAGYNEQFF TGTGCCAGCAGTGCGGGGCTAGCGGGCTACAATGAGCAGTTCTTC
TRBJ1-1 NA TRBD1 TRBV6-1 CASTEQGARTEAFF TGTGCCAGCACTGAACAGGGGGCGCGGACTGAAGCTTTCTTT
TRBJ1-6 NA NA TRBV7-8 CASSLVYNSPLHF TGTGCCAGCAGCTTAGTATATAATTCACCCCTCCACTTT
TRBJ2-5 NA NA TRBV2 CASKKLGDWETQYF TGTGCCAGCAAAAAACTAGGTGATTGGGAGACCCAGTACTTC
TRBJ2-6 NA TRBD1 TRBV27 CASSFLGQARSGANVLTF TGTGCCAGCAGTTTCTTGGGACAGGCGAGATCTGGGGCCAACGTCCTGACTTTC
TRBJ2-3 NA NA TRBV18 CASSPLLANTDTQYF TGTGCCAGCTCACCACTACTAGCCAACACAGATACGCAGTATTTT
TRBJ2-3 NA TRBD1 TRBV5-4 CASSLPGTEADTQYF TGTGCCAGCAGCTTGCCCGGGACAGAAGCAGATACGCAGTATTTT
TRBJ2-5 NA TRBD1 TRBV28 CATRRQGAQETQYF TGTGCCACCCGGAGGCAGGGGGCCCAAGAGACCCAGTACTTC
TRBJ1-2 NA TRBD1 TRBV30 CAWSVRSDRGRRGYTF TGTGCCTGGAGTGTACGATCGGACAGGGGGCGACGGGGCTACACCTTC
TRBJ2-4 NA NA TRBV7-9 CASSASGGGQYF TGTGCCAGCAGCGCCTCAGGGGGAGGACAGTACTTC
TRBJ1-5 NA TRBD1 TRBV7-2 CASSPNRGPNQPQHF TGTGCCAGCAGCCCAAACAGGGGACCCAATCAGCCCCAGCATTTT
TRBJ1-2 NA TRBD1 TRBV7-8 CASSPDRLGYGYTF TGTGCCAGCAGCCCGGACAGGCTGGGGTATGGCTACACCTTC
TRBJ2-1 NA NA TRBV7-9 CASSPRFGGPYNEQFF TGTGCCAGCAGCCCCCGGTTCGGGGGGCCCTACAATGAGCAGTTCTTC
TRBJ1-5 NA NA TRBV19 CASIAGQVSNQPQHF TGTGCCAGTATCGCGGGCCAGGTTAGCAATCAGCCCCAGCATTTT
TRBJ2-3 NA NA TRBV5-1 CASSKTTDTQYF TGCGCCAGCAGCAAGACCACAGATACGCAGTATTTT
TRBJ2-2 once NA TRBV6-1 CARGAVGELFF TGTGCCAGGGGGGCGGTTGGGGAGCTGTTTTTT
TRBJ1-2 NA NA TRBV4-1 CASSQDMGLGGYTF TGCGCCAGCAGCCAAGATATGGGCCTCGGTGGCTACACCTTC
TRBJ2-2 NA TRBD2 TRBV27 CASSPWGTSGNTGELFF TGTGCCAGCAGTCCTTGGGGGACTAGCGGGAACACCGGGGAGCTGTTTTTT
TRBJ2-3 NA TRBD2 TRBV7-3 CASSLAASGGALDTQYF TGTGCCAGCAGCTTAGCGGCTAGCGGGGGGGCGTTGGATACGCAGTATTTT
TRBJ2-2 few TRBD1 TRBV2 CASRKDRGNTGELFF TGTGCCAGCAGGAAGGACAGGGGGAACACCGGGGAGCTGTTTTTT
TRBJ2-2 NA NA TRBV19 CASSIDRGTGELFF TGTGCCAGTAGTATAGATAGGGGCACCGGGGAGCTGTTTTTT
TRBJ2-7 NA NA TRBV6-1 CASSEVGPLEQYF TGTGCCAGCAGTGAAGTGGGACCTCTCGAGCAGTACTTC
TRBJ2-5 once NA TRBV2 CASSEVTTQETQYF TGTGCCAGCAGTGAAGTAACTACACAAGAGACCCAGTACTTC
TRBJ2-5 NA NA TRBV7-3 CASSPGTSLGGQETQYF TGTGCCAGCAGCCCCGGGACATCCCTGGGGGGCCAAGAGACCCAGTACTTC
TRBJ1-1 NA NA TRBV5-1 CASSLIGGGTEAFF TGCGCCAGCAGCTTGATAGGGGGTGGGACTGAAGCTTTCTTT
TRBJ2-6 NA TRBD1 TRBV6-4 CASKDRQASGANVLTF TGTGCCAGCAAGGACAGGCAAGCCTCTGGGGCCAACGTCCTGACTTTC
TRBJ1-2 few NA TRBV6-1 CASSEGGYTF TGTGCCAGCAGTGAGGGGGGCTACACCTTC
TRBJ1-5 NA NA TRBV10-3 CAITEQEDQPQHF TGTGCCATCACAGAACAGGAGGATCAGCCCCAGCATTTT
TRBJ2-3 NA TRBD1 TRBV5-1 CASRGTGGLDTQYF TGCGCCAGCAGAGGGACAGGGGGCTTGGATACGCAGTATTTT
TRBJ1-2 NA NA TRBV28 CASSLTANYGYTF TGTGCCAGCAGTTTAACAGCTAACTATGGCTACACCTTC
TRBJ2-5 once NA TRBV4-1 CASSLAVQETQYF TGCGCCAGCAGCCTAGCGGTCCAAGAGACCCAGTACTTC
TRBJ1-2 NA TRBD1 TRBV5-5 CASSLEGAGGGYTF TGTGCCAGCAGCTTGGAGGGGGCAGGCGGTGGCTACACCTTC
TRBJ1-5 NA NA TRBV2 CASSEATASNQPQHF TGTGCCAGTTCCGAAGCGACGGCCAGCAATCAGCCCCAGCATTTT
TRBJ1-1 NA NA TRBV6-1 CASSETGAGGTEAFF TGTGCCAGCAGTGAAACGGGGGCAGGTGGGACTGAAGCTTTCTTT
TRBJ2-3 once NA TRBV15 CATSLGRTTDTQYF TGTGCCACCAGCCTTGGACGGACCACAGATACGCAGTATTTT
TRBJ1-2 NA NA TRBV27 CASSLRSNYGYTF TGTGCCAGCAGTTTGCGCAGTAACTATGGCTACACCTTC
TRBJ1-6 few NA TRBV7-9 CASSSGDWTASSPLHF TGTGCCAGCAGCTCCGGTGATTGGACAGCTAGTTCACCCCTCCACTTT
TRBJ1-2 NA TRBD1 TRBV6-6 CAIGTGYGYTF TGTGCCATCGGGACAGGCTATGGCTACACCTTC
TRBJ2-5 NA NA TRBV7-2 CASSMTETQYF TGTGCCAGCAGCATGACAGAGACCCAGTACTTC
TRBJ2-3 NA NA TRBV6-5 CASGYGTARADTQYF TGTGCCAGCGGTTACGGGACGGCTAGGGCAGATACGCAGTATTTT
TRBJ2-3 NA NA TRBV5-4 CASSLFGLTQYF TGTGCCAGCAGCTTGTTCGGACTTACGCAGTATTTT
TRBJ1-5 NA NA TRBV28 CASSPQGQLSQPQHF TGTGCCAGCAGTCCCCAGGGACAACTTAGTCAGCCCCAGCATTTT
TRBJ1-4 NA TRBD1 TRBV5-8 CASSPGQGVNEKLFF TGTGCCAGCAGCCCAGGACAGGGGGTGAATGAAAAACTGTTTTTT
TRBJ2-3 NA NA TRBV7-2 CASSLYSADTQYF TGTGCCAGCAGCTTATATTCCGCAGATACGCAGTATTTT
TRBJ2-3 NA NA TRBV4-1 CASSLAGADTQYF TGCGCCAGCAGCCTAGCAGGGGCAGATACGCAGTATTTT
TRBJ2-3 NA TRBD1 TRBV5-1 CASSGTAFSSTDTQYF TGCGCCAGCAGCGGGACAGCATTCTCTAGCACAGATACGCAGTATTTT
TRBJ2-2 once TRBD1 TRBV5-1 CASSITGGTGELFF TGCGCCAGCAGCATCACAGGGGGCACCGGGGAGCTGTTTTTT
TRBJ1-1 few NA TRBV5-1 CASTLGGGNTEAFF TGCGCCAGCACACTCGGCGGGGGGAACACTGAAGCTTTCTTT
TRBJ2-3 once TRBD2 TRBV7-2 CASSLGLAGGITDTQYF TGTGCCAGCAGCCTAGGACTAGCGGGGGGTATCACAGATACGCAGTATTTT
TRBJ2-2 NA TRBD2 TRBV5-6 CASSRGLAGLGTGELFF TGTGCCAGCAGTCGGGGACTAGCGGGCTTAGGCACCGGGGAGCTGTTTTTT
TRBJ2-7 NA NA TRBV2 CASRRVLATYEQYF TGTGCCAGCAGGCGCGTTCTAGCCACCTACGAGCAGTACTTC
TRBJ2-7 NA TRBD1 TRBV13 CASSSGWGQGGLYEQYF TGTGCCAGCAGCTCCGGGTGGGGACAGGGGGGGCTATACGAGCAGTACTTC
TRBJ2-3 NA TRBD2 TRBV30 CARTTSGGTTDTQYF TGTGCCAGGACCACTAGCGGGGGGACAACAGATACGCAGTATTTT